The T cell receptor (beta chain) described here comes from a study of T cell clonality in common variable immunodeficiency. Overall study results and limits: Reportedly, TCR beta sequences from common variable immunodeficiency showed fewer deletions and N-nucleotide insertions. Shared TCRbeta clones were fewer between CVID subjects than controls.

Some clones are missing from TCRdb's copy, which holds only in-frame ones; the method was immunoSEQ multiplex PCR. Altogether about 32,000 clones were found in the sample, and no singletons occur. Points on this clone: As yet, its antigen is unknown. The read comes to an end 3 residues before the CDR3 does, leaving the germline J gene to fill in the end.

Blood came from CVID subjects not ill and not taking immunomodulatory or immunosuppressive medication. This CDR3 comprises 13 residues. V gave up 3 bases and J gave up 6 bases, with 12 bases separating them. Germline V gene data show CDR1 as GTSNPN and CDR2 as SVGIG (reference sequence). The sequence derives from a human donor with common variable immunodeficiency. Material for sequencing was peripheral blood mononuclear cells. The V call is TRBV30, the J call TRBJ1-5; D perhaps matches TRBD1 (6 bases). Incomplete CDR3 DNA: TGTGCCTGGAGGACAGGTGTGGGTCAGCCC. This gives the protein CAWRTGVGQP. In full, the CDR3 reads CAWRTGVGQPQHF.